These 2 T cell receptor beta chains came from one sample sequenced in a study of beta chain features in type 1 diabetes. Of the isolated RNA, all was reverse transcribed, and so the sequenced material was expressed TCRB transcripts. Sequenced by immunoSEQ multiplex PCR; TCRdb stores in-frame clones only, minus some. The sample lists about 180,000 clones, less than 15% occurring once. Source material: central memory CD4+ T cells from blood. These receptors came from a woman aged 18-29 years in good health.

This chain uses TRBV29-1 with TRBJ2-5; 9 positions match TRBD2. Germline assignment: CDR1 SQVTM and CDR2 ANQGSEA. The ends lost 4 bases at V and 11 bases at J; junction bases unmatched: 14. This CDR3 has 14 residues. This CDR3 is CSVGRALREGGQYF. In DNA form, the CDR3 reads TGCAGCGTTGGACGAGCTTTGCGGGAGGGAGGGCAGTACTTC.

The chain has TRBV11-1 and TRBJ2-1; 11 bases line up with TRBD1. Per germline, CDR1 SGHAT and CDR2 FQDESV (reference sequence). The CDR3 is 19 residues long. V gave up 3 bases and J gave up 6 bases; unmatched junction bases: 16. The CDR3 sequence is CASSFETKIRDRGGNEQFF. In DNA form, the CDR3 reads TGTGCCAGCAGCTTTGAGACGAAGATCCGGGACAGGGGGGGCAATGAGCAGTTCTTC.